This TCR beta chain derives from a study of T cell changes during pregnancy in multiple sclerosis. The V and J ends lost 3 bases and 2 bases respectively, with 11 bases between them. Germline lookup yields CDR1 SNHLY and CDR2 FYNNEI. The CDR3 extends over 15 amino acids. The assay was immunoSEQ multiplex PCR, and TCRdb's table has in-frame clones only and misses some. The repertoire holds 45,000 to 60,000 clones, with roughly 92% as singletons. This chain joins TRBV2 and TRBJ1-5; D is unclear. The origin of this receptor is a female donor with multiple sclerosis, enrolled in a pregnancy study. The sample here was CD4+ T cells from peripheral blood mononuclear cells, taken in the third trimester of pregnancy. The CDR3 region is CASSDLGVGNQPQHF. DNA of the CDR3: TGTGCCAGCAGTGATTTGGGAGTCGGCAATCAGCCCCAGCATTTT.